This T cell receptor (beta chain) came from a study of blood T cell repertoires in COVID-19. About the study: Sources were T cells, B-cell-depleted T cells, or PBMCs; the material itself was cDNA or gDNA.

The trim removed 6 bases at V and 0 bases at J, leaving 7 bases unmatched. Germline lookup yields CDR1 WSHSY and CDR2 SAAADI. This CDR3 has 15 residues. Original data processing: Using reference gene primer amplification, nucleated cell counts were estimated. Produced via immunoSEQ multiplex PCR; TCRdb's table is partial and in-frame only. V, J and clone size were drawn from that table, and D and trimming were deduced from the DNA. The table has about 210,000 clones, more than 75% seen once. The sequence was obtained from a woman in her thirties or forties with acute or convalescent COVID-19. Sequenced input: peripheral blood. The chain couples TRBV10-2 to TRBJ1-2, with TRBD1 matching 7 bases. The CDR3: CASRTGQNPNYGYTF. The DNA of the CDR3 is TGCGCCAGCAGGACGGGACAGAACCCTAACTATGGCTACACCTTC.